This T cell receptor (beta chain) was captured by sequencing in a study of CD8+CD57+ T cells in acquired aplastic anemia. On this clonotype: Its specificity is not known.

The template for TCR beta VDJ and CDR3 sequence profiling was genomic DNA. TCRdb ran MiXCR on the reads and lists one entry per CDR3 protein. This table holds about 200,000 distinct CDR3 sequences, 60% to 80% found once. Trimming removed 3 bases from V and 4 bases from J; junction bases left unmatched: 9. CDR1 and CDR2 (germline): DFQATT, SNEGSKA (reference sequence). This CDR3 region has 15 residues. Study results and caveats: Overlapping CD8+ CDR3 repertoires of patients and controls contained nearly 30 shared sequences.

Patients chosen for sequencing had shown CD8+CD57+ cell expansion by flow cytometry. Blood sampling was performed on the patients, and none of them had received therapy by then. This receptor was identified in a human donor with aplastic anemia. The chain carries TRBV20-1 and TRBJ2-3, with 8 bases that match TRBD2. Sequencing was performed on sorted CD4+, CD8+, or CD8+CD57+ T cells (not recorded which) from PBMCs. The CDR3 is CSARGWGLEADTQYF. The CDR3 bases are TGCAGTGCTAGGGGATGGGGACTAGAGGCAGATACGCAGTATTTT.